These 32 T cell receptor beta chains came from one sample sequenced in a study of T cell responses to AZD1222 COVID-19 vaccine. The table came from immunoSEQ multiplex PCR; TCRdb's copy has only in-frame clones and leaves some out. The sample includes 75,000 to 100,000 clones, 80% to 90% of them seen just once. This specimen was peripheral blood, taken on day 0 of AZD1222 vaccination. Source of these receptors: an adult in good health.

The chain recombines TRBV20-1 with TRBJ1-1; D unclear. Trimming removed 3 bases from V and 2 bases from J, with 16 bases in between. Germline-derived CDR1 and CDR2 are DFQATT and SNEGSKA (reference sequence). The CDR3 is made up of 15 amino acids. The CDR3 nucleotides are TGCAGTGCTAGTTCCCTACTCGAAGGCAACACTGAAGCTTTCTTT. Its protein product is CSASSLLEGNTEAFF.

The CDR3 coding sequence is TGTGCCACCAGCAGACGCCTTTCCTACGAGCAGTACTTC. Translating gives CATSRRLSYEQYF. J is TRBJ2-7 and V is TRBV15; D gene ambiguous. Trimming cost V 2 bases and J 1 base, with 6 bases left between them. The germline gives CDR1 LNHNV, CDR2 YYDKDF (reference sequence). The CDR3 sequence is 13 residues long.

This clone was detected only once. CDR3 sequence (DNA): TGTGCCAGCAAGCGGAGGAACACTGAAGCTTTCTTT. Its protein product is CASKRRNTEAFF. This chain joins TRBV2 and TRBJ1-1; D unresolved. The CDR3 totals 12 residues. The ends were cut back, 7 bases at V and 1 base at J, with 7 bases in the middle. Germline V gives CDR1 SNHLY, CDR2 FYNNEI.

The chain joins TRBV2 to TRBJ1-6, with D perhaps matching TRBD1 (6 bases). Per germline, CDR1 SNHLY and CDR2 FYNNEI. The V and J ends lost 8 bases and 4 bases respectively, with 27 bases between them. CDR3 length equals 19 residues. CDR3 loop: CASADPTGQETVYNSPLHF. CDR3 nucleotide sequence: TGTGCCAGCGCAGATCCCACAGGGCAGGAGACCGTATATAATTCACCCCTCCACTTT.

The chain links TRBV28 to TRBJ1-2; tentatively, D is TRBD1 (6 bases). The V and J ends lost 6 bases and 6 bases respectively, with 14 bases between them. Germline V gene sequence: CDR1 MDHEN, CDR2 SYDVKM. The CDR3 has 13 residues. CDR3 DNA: TGTGCCAGCAGAATACCGGGACATAATGGCTACACCTTC. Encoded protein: CASRIPGHNGYTF.

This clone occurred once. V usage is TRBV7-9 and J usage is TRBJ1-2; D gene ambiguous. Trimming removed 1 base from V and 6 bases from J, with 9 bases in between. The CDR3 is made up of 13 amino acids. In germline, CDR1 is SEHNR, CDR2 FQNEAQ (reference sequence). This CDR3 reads CASSLGPRDGYTF. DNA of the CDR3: TGTGCCAGCAGCTTAGGCCCGCGGGATGGCTACACCTTC.

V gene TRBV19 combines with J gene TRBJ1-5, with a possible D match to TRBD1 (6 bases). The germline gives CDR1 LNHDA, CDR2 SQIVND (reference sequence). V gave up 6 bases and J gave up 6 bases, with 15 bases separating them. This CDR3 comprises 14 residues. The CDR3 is CASRRSGDRQPQHF. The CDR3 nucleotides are TGTGCCAGTAGGAGATCAGGGGATCGTCAGCCCCAGCATTTT.

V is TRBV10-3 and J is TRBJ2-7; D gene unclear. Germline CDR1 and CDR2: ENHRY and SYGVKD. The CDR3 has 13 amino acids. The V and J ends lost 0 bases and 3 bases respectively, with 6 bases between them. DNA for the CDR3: TGTGCCATCAGTGAGTCCTTTCTCTACGAGCAGTACTTC. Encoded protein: CAISESFLYEQYF.

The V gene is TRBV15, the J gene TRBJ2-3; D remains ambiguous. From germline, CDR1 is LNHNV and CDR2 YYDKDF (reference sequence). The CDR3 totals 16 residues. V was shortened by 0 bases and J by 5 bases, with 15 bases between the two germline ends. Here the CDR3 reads CATSRDANLGQDTQYF. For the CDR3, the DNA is TGTGCCACCAGCAGAGATGCCAACTTAGGGCAAGATACGCAGTATTTT.

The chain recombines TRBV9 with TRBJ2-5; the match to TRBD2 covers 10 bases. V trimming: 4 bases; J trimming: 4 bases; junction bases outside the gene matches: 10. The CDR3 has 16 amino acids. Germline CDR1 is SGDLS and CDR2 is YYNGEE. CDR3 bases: TGTGCCAGCAGCCCGACGGGGCTAGCGGGGGTAGAGACCCAGTACTTC. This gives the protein CASSPTGLAGVETQYF.

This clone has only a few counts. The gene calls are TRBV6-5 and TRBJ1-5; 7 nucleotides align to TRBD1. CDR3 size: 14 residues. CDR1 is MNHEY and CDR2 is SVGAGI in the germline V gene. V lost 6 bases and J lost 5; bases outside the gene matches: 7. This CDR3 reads CASSPRTGDQPQHF. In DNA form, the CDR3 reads TGTGCCAGCAGCCCACGGACAGGCGATCAGCCCCAGCATTTT.

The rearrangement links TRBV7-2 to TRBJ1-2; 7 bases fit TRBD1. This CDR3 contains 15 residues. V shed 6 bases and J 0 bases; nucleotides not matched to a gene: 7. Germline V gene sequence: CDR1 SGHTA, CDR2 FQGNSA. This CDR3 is CASSIFDRANYGYTF. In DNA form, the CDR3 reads TGTGCCAGCAGTATTTTCGACAGGGCTAACTATGGCTACACCTTC.

The CDR3 region is CASSLEWTSISADTQYF. CDR3 in DNA: TGTGCCAGCAGCTTAGAGTGGACTAGCATCAGTGCAGATACGCAGTATTTT. The rearrangement joins TRBV11-2 to TRBJ2-3; 8 bases line up with TRBD2. The CDR3 covers 17 residues. J lost 4 bases, V lost 0 bases, and 9 bases had no gene match. Germline V gene data show CDR1 as SGHAT and CDR2 as FQNNGV.

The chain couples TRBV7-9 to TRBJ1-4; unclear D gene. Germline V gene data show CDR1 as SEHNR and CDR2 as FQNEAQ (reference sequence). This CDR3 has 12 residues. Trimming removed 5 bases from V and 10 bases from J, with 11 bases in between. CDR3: CASSLEEGKLFF. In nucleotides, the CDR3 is TGTGCCAGCAGCCTAGAGGAGGGAAAACTGTTTTTT.

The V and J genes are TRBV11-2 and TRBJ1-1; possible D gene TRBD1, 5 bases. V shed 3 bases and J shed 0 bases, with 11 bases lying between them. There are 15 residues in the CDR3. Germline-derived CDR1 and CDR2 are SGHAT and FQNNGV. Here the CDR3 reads CASSFGAIMNTEAFF. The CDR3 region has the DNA TGTGCCAGCAGCTTCGGGGCGATTATGAACACTGAAGCTTTCTTT.

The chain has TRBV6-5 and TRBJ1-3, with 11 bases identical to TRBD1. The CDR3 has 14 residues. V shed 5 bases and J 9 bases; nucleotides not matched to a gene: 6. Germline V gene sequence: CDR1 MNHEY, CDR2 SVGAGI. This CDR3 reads CASSPGTGGVTIYF. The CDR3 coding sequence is TGTGCCAGCAGTCCCGGGACAGGGGGTGTCACCATATATTTT.

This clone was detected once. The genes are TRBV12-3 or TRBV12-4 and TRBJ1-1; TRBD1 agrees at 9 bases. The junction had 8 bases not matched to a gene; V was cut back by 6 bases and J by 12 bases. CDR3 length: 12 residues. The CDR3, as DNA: TGTGCCAGCAGCGAGGACAGGGGTAGAACTTTCTTT. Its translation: CASSEDRGRTFF.

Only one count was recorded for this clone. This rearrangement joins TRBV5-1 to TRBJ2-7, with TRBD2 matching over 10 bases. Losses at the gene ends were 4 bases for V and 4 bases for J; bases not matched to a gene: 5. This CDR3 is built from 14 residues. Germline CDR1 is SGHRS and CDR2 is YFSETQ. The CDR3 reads CASSMTSGSYEQYF. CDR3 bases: TGCGCCAGCAGCATGACTAGCGGGTCGTACGAGCAGTACTTC.

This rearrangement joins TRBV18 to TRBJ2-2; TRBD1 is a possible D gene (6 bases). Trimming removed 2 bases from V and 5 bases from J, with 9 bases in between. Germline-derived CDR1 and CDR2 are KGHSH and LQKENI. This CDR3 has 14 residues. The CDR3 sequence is CASSPSQGTGELFF. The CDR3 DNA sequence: TGTGCCAGCTCACCATCACAGGGAACCGGGGAGCTGTTTTTT.

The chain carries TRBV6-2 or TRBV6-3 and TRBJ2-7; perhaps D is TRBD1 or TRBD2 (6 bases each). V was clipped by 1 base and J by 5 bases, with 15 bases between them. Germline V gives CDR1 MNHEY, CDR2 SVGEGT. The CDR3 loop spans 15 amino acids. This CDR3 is CASSYFRGPGNEQYF. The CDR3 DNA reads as TGTGCCAGCAGTTACTTCCGGGGGCCGGGTAACGAGCAGTACTTC.

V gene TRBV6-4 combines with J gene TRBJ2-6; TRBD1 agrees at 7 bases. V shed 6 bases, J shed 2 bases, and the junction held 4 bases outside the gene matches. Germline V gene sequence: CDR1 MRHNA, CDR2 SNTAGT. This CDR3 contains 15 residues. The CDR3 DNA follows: TGTGCCAGCAGCCGAGACAGGGCTGGGGCCAACGTCCTGACTTTC. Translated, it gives CASSRDRAGANVLTF.

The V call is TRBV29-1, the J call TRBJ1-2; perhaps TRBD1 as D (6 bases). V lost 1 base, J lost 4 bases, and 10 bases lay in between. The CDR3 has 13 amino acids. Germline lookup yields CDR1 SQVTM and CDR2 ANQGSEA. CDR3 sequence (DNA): TGCAGCGTTGAAGCCGGGGGCGGCTATGGCTACACCTTC. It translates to CSVEAGGGYGYTF.

The CDR3 sequence is CASSSANSPLHF. Here the CDR3 DNA reads TGTGCCAGCAGCTCGGCAAATTCACCCCTCCACTTT. The rearrangement joins TRBV7-9 to TRBJ1-6, with D unclear. V lost 4 bases and J lost 7, with 5 bases in between. CDR3 length: 12 amino acids. The germline V gene encodes CDR1 SEHNR and CDR2 FQNEAQ (reference sequence).

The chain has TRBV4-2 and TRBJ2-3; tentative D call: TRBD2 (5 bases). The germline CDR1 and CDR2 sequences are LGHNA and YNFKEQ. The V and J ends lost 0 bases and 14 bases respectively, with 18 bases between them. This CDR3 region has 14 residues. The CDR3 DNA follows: TGTGCCAGCAGCCAAGATCCCGGGATCTACAACCCGTATTTT. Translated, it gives CASSQDPGIYNPYF.

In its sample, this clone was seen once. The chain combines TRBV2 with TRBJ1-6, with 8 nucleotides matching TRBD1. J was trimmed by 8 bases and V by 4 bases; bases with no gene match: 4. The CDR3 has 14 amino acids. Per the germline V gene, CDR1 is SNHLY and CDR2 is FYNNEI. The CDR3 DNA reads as TGTGCCAGCAGTGCCGACAGGGGTTATTCACCCCTCCACTTT. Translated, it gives CASSADRGYSPLHF.

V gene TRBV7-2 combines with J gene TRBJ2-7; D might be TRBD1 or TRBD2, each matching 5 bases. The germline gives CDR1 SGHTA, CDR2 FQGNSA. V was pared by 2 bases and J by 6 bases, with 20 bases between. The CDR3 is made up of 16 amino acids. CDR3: CASSLSPDLGVSEQYF. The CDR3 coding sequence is TGTGCCAGCAGCTTATCCCCCGACCTGGGGGTTTCCGAGCAGTACTTC.

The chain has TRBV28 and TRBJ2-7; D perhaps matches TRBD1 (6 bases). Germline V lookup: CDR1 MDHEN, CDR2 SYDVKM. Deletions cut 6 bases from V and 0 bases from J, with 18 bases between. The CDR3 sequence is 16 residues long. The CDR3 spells CASRTKTGTNSYEQYF. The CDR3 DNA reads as TGTGCCAGCAGAACCAAGACAGGAACAAACTCCTACGAGCAGTACTTC.

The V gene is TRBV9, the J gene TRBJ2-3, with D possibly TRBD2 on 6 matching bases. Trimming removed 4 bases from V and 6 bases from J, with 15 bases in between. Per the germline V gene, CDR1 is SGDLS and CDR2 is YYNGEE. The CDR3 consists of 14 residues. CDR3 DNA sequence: TGTGCCAGCAGCCCAGCCGGGGGAGGCGATACGCAGTATTTT. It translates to CASSPAGGGDTQYF.

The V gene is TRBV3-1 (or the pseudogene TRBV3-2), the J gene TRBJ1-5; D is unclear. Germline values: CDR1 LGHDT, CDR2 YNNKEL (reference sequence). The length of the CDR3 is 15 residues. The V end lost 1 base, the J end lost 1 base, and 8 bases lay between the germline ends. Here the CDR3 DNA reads TGTGCCAGCAGCCAAGGCGGAGCGAGCAATCAGCCCCAGCATTTT. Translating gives CASSQGGASNQPQHF.

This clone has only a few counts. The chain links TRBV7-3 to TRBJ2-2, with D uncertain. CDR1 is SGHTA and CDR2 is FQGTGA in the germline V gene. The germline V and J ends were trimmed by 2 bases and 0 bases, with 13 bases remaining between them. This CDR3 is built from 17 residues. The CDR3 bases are TGTGCCAGCAGCTTATTGGGCGGCAATGCGAACACCGGGGAGCTGTTTTTT. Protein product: CASSLLGGNANTGELFF.

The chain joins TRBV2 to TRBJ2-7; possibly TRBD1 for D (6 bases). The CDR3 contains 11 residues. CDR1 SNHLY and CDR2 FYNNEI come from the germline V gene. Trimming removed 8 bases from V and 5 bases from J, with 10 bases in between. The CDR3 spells CASRRGNEQYF. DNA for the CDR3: TGTGCCAGCCGAAGGGGGAACGAGCAGTACTTC.

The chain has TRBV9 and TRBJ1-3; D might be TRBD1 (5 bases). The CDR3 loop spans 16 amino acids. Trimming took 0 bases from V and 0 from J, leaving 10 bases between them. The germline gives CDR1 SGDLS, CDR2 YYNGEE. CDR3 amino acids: CASSVGGRASGNTIYF. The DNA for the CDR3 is TGTGCCAGCAGCGTAGGGGGGAGGGCCTCTGGAAACACCATATATTTT.